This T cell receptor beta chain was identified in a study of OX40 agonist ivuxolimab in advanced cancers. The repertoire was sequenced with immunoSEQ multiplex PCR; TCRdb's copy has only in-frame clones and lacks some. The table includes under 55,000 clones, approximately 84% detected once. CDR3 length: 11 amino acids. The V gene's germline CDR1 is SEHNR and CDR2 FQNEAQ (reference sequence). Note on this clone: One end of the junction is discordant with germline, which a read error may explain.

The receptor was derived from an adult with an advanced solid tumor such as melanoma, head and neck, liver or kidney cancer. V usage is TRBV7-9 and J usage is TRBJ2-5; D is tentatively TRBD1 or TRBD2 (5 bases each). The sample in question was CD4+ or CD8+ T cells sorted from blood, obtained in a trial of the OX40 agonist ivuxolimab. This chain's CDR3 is CASSPGTLLNF. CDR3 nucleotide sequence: TGTGCCAGCAGCCCCGGGACCCTACTAAACTTC. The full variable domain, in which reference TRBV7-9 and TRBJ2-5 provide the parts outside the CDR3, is DTGVSQNPRHKITKRGQNVTFRCDPISEHNRLYWYRQTLGQGPEFLTYFQNEAQLEKSRLLSDRFSAERPKGSFSTLEIQRTEQGDSAMYLCASSPGTLLNFGPGTRLLVL.